This T cell receptor beta chain was recorded in a study of CD8+CD57+ T cells in acquired aplastic anemia. On the study more broadly: Average DNA yield from sorted CD4+ and CD8+ cells was around 3 ug. Findings of the study overall: Patients and controls shared 25 to 35 CD8+ CDR3 sequences, highly expressed in patients.

CDR3 and TCR beta VDJ profiling relied on a genomic DNA template. TCRdb fed the reads into MiXCR, producing one record per CDR3 protein. Seen here are roughly 93,000 distinct CDR3 sequences, 55% to 70% observed once, and the top ten hold 65%. By flow cytometry, patients selected for sequencing had shown an expansion of CD8+CD57+ cells. Every one of the patients had aplastic anemia (severe, acquired). By the time of blood sampling, patients had still received no therapy. About this clonotype: Its antigen is as yet unknown.

CDR1 is SGHTA and CDR2 is FQGNSA in the germline V gene. The V and J ends lost 4 bases and 9 bases respectively, with 7 bases between them. The CDR3 is 12 amino acids. V and J are TRBV7-2 and TRBJ1-6, with TRBD1 as a possible D gene (5 bases). The clonotype originates from a human donor with aplastic anemia. Material: sorted CD4+, CD8+, or CD8+CD57+ T cells (not recorded which) from PBMCs. In nucleotides, the CDR3 is TGTGCCAGCAGCTCCAGGGCTTCACCCCTCCACTTT. Encoded protein: CASSSRASPLHF. The full variable domain, in which reference TRBV7-2 and TRBJ1-6 provide the parts outside the CDR3, is GAGVSQSPSNKVTEKGKDVELRCDPISGHTALYWYRQSLGQGLEFLIYFQGNSAPDKSGLPSDRFSAERTGGSVSTLTIQRTQQEDSAVYLCASSSRASPLHFGNGTRLTVT.